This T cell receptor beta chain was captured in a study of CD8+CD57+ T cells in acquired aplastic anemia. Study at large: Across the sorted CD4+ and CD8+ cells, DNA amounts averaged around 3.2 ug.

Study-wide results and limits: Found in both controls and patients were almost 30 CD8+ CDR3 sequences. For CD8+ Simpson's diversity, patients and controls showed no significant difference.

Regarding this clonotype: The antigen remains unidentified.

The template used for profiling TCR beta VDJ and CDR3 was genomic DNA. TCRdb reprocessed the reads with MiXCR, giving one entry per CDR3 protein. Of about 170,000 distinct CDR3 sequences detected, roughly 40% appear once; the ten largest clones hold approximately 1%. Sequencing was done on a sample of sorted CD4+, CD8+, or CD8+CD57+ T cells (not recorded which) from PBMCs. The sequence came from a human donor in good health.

CDR3 coding DNA: TGTGCCAGCAGTGAGGGACAGGGGATGAATTCACCCCTCCACTTT. It yields the protein CASSEGQGMNSPLHF. The genes are TRBV9 and TRBJ1-6; 10 nucleotides agree with TRBD1. V was clipped by 5 bases and J by 7 bases; unmatched bases: 6. There are 15 residues in the CDR3. Germline CDR1 SGDLS, CDR2 YYNGEE.